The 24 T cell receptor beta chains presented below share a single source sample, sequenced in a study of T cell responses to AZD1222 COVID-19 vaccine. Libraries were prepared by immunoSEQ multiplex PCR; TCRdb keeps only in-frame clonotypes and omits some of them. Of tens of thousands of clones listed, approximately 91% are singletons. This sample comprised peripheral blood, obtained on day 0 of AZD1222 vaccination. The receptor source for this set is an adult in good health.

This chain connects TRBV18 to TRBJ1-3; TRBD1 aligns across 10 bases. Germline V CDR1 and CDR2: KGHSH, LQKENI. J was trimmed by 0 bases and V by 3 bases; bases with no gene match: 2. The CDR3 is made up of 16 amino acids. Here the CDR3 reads CASSPWTGGSGNTIYF. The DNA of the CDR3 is TGTGCCAGCTCACCCTGGACAGGGGGCTCTGGAAACACCATATATTTT. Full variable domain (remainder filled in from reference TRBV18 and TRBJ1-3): NAGVMQNPRHLVRRRGQEARLRCSPMKGHSHVYWYRQLPEEGLKFMVYLQKENIIDESGMPKERFSAEFPKEGPSILRIQQVVRGDSAAYFCASSPWTGGSGNTIYFGEGSWLTVV.

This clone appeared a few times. CDR3 region: CASALGRYSGNTIYF. The CDR3 DNA sequence: TGTGCCAGCGCCCTGGGGCGGTACTCTGGAAACACCATATATTTT. The chain carries TRBV27 and TRBJ1-3; a weak D match, TRBD1 (5 bases). Germline assignment: CDR1 MNHEY and CDR2 SMNVEV (reference sequence). This CDR3 spans 15 amino acids. V was trimmed by 8 bases and J by 0 bases, leaving 14 bases between them.

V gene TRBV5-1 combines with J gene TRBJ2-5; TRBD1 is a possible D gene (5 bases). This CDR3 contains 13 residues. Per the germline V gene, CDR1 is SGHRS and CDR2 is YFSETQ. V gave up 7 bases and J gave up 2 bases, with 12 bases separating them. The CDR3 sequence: CASSHRHQETQYF. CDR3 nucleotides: TGCGCCAGCTCGCACAGGCATCAAGAGACCCAGTACTTC.

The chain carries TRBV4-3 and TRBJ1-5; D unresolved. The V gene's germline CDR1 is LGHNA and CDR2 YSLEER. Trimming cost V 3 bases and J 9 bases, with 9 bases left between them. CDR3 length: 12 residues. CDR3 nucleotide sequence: TGCGCCAGCAGCCAGAACCGGGGGCCCCAGCATTTT. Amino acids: CASSQNRGPQHF.

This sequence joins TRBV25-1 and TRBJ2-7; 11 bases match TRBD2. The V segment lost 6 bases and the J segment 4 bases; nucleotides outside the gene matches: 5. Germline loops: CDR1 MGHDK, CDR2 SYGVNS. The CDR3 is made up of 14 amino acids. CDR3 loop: CASRKTSGTYEQYF. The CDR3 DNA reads TGTGCCAGCAGGAAGACTAGCGGGACTTACGAGCAGTACTTC.

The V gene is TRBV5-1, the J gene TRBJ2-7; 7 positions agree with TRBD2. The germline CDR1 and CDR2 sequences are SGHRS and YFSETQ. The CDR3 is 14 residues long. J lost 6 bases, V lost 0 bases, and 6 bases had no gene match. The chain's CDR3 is CASSLGLREGEQYF. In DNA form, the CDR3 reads TGCGCCAGCAGCTTGGGGCTCAGGGAGGGCGAGCAGTACTTC.

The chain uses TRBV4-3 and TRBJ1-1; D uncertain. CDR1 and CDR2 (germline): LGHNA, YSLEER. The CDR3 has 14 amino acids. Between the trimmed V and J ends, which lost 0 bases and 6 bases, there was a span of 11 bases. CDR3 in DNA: TGCGCCAGCAGCCAAGATCGAGGTGGCGCTGAAGCTTTCTTT. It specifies CASSQDRGGAEAFF.

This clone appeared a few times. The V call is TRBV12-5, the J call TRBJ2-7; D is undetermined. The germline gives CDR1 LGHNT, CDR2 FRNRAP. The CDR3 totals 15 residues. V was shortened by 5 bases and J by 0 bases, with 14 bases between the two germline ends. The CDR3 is CASGPLRRSSYEQYF. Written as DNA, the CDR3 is TGTGCTAGTGGTCCCCTCCGAAGAAGCTCCTACGAGCAGTACTTC.

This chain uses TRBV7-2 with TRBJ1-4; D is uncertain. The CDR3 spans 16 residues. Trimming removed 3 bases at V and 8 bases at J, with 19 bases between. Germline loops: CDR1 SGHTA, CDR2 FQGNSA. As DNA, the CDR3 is TGTGCCAGCAGCTTCCCCCCAAAGGGTGTGGGAGAAAAACTGTTTTTT. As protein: CASSFPPKGVGEKLFF.

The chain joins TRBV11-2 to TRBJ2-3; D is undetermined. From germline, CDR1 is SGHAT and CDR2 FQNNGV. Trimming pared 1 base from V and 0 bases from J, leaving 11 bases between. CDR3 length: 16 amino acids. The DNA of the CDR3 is TGTGCCAGCAGCTTAGTTCTCGTCCCAAGCACAGATACGCAGTATTTT. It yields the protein CASSLVLVPSTDTQYF.

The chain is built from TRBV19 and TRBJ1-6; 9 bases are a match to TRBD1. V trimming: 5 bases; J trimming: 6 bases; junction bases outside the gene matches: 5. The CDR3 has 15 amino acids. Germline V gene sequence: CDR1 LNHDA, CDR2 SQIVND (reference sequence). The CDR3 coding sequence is TGTGCCAGTAGTGTCGGGACAGGGCGTAATTCACCCCTCCACTTT. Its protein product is CASSVGTGRNSPLHF.

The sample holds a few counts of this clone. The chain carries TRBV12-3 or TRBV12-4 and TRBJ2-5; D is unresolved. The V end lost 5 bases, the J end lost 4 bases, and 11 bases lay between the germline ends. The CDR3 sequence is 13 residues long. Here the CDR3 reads CASSGLGGETQYF. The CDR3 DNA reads TGTGCCAGCAGTGGGCTGGGTGGAGAGACCCAGTACTTC.

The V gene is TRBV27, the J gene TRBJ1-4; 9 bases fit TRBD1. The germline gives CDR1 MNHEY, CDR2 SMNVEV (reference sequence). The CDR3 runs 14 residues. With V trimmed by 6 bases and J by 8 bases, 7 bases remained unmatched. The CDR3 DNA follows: TGTGCCAGCAGGGACAGGGGCAATCAGGAAAAACTGTTTTTT. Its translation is CASRDRGNQEKLFF.

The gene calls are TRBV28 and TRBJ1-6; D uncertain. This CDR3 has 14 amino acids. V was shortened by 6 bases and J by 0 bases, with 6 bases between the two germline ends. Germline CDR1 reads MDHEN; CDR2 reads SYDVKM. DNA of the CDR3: TGTGCCAGCAGCCCCGCCTCCTATAATTCACCCCTCCACTTT. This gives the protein CASSPASYNSPLHF.

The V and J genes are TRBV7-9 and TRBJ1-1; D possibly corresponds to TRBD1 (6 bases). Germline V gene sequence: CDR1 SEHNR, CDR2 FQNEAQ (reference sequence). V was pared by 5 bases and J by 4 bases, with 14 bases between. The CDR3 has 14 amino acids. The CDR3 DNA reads TGTGCCAGCAGCCCCTCGGGGGGCGGCACTGAAGCTTTCTTT. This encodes CASSPSGGGTEAFF. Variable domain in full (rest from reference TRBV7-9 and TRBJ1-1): DTGVSQNPRHKITKRGQNVTFRCDPISEHNRLYWYRQTLGQGPEFLTYFQNEAQLEKSRLLSDRFSAERPKGSFSTLEIQRTEQGDSAMYLCASSPSGGGTEAFFGQGTRLTVV.

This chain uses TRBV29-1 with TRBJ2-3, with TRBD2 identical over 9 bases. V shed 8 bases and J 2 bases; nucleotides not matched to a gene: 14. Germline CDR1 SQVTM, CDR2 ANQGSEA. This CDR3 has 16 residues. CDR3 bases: TGCAGCTTTTGCGGGCGGGAGGGCTTGGACACAGATACGCAGTATTTT. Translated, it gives CSFCGREGLDTDTQYF.

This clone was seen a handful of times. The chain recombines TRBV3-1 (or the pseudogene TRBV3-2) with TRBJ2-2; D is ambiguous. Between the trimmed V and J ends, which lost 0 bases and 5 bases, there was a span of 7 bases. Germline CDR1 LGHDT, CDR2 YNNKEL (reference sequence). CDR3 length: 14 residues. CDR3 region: CASSQDVGTGELFF. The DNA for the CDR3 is TGTGCCAGCAGCCAAGATGTGGGGACCGGGGAGCTGTTTTTT.

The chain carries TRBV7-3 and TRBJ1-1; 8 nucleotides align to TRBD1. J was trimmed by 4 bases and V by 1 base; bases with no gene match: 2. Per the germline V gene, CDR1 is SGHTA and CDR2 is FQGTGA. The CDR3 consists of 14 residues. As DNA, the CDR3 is TGTGCCAGCAGCTTAATAACAGGGGGCACTGAAGCTTTCTTT. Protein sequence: CASSLITGGTEAFF.

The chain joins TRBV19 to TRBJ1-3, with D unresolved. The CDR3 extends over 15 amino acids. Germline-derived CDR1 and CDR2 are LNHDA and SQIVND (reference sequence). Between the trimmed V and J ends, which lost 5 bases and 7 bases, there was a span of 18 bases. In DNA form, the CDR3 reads TGTGCCAGTAGTTACACCGACCTCAGAGGGAACACCATATATTTT. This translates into CASSYTDLRGNTIYF.

This chain's CDR3 is CASSSRGGGSGGYEQYF. In DNA, the CDR3 is TGTGCCAGCTCATCCAGGGGTGGCGGAAGCGGGGGCTACGAGCAGTACTTC. V and J are TRBV18 and TRBJ2-7; the match to TRBD2 covers 8 bases. Losses at the gene ends were 5 bases for V and 3 bases for J; bases not matched to a gene: 15. The CDR3 has 17 amino acids. Germline values: CDR1 KGHSH, CDR2 LQKENI.

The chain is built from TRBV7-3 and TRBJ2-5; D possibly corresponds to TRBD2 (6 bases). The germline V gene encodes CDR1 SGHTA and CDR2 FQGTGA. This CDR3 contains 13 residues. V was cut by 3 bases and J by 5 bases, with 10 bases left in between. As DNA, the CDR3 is TGTGCCAGCAGCTTGACTAGGACGGAGACCCAGTACTTC. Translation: CASSLTRTETQYF.

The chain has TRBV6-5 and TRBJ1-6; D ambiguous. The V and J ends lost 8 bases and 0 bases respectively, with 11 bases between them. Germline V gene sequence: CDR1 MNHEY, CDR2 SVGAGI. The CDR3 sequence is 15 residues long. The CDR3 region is CASAEDSSYNSPLHF. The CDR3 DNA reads TGTGCCAGCGCCGAAGATAGCTCCTATAATTCACCCCTCCACTTT.

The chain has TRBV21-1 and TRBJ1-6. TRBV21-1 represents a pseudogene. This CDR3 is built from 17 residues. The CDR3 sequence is CASSKNPSQGLGSPLHF. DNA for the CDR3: TGTGCCAGCAGCAAAAATCCCTCCCAGGGACTGGGATCACCCCTCCACTTT.

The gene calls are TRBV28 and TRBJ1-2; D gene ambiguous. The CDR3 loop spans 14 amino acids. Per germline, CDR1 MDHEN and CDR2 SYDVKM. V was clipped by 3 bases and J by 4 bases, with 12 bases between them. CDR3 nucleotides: TGTGCCAGCAGTTTTGAGGGAAGCGGCTATGGCTACACCTTC. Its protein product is CASSFEGSGYGYTF.